The subject of this entry is one T cell receptor beta chain. Its recognized antigen is unknown. No base qualities exist here, and no much larger clone lies one base off it. The cohort consisted of 670 or so healthy bone marrow donors. At the time of sampling, all cohort members were nominally healthy, though unrecorded immune exposures were likely present. The donor was CMV seropositive and was included in the group of 290 or so seropositive cohort members. A peripheral blood sample was collected from each donor, and TCR beta sequencing was performed on peripheral blood mononuclear cells. Genomic DNA extraction from the blood cell samples was performed with the Qiagen DNeasy Blood Extraction Kit. Receptor libraries were prepared by the immunoSEQ multiplex PCR assay. For the multiplex PCR, a mixture combining 60 forward primers for TCR Vbeta segments and 13 reverse primers for TCR Jbeta segments was used. A multiplex PCR assay on genomic DNA amplified the CDR3 region of rearranged TCR beta genes. The amplified TCR beta libraries were sequenced on the Illumina HiSeq System as 87-base-pair reads. The authors' pipeline ran thus. In a later analysis, roughly 80 million unique TCR beta chains were counted across the approximately 640 repertoires, and roughly 11 million of these chains were shared by at least two donors. Raw reads were error-corrected and collapsed into unique sequences by a nearest-neighbor algorithm in which closely related sequences were merged to remove PCR and sequencing errors. To assign V, D and J gene segments, CDR3 sequences were aligned to IMGT reference sequences. Each retained sequence needed at least a six-nucleotide match to both a V gene segment and a J gene segment. A rearrangement counted as productive if the CDR3 had no stop codons and remained in frame with V and J, and every other rearrangement counted as non-productive. CDR3 was defined according to IMGT convention as the region running from the second conserved V-encoded cysteine to the conserved J-encoded phenylalanine. In an earlier analysis of around 540 of the donors, sequences lacking an unambiguous match to a single V gene segment were excluded. In an earlier analysis of several hundred of the donors, V segments were called functional above 56.7% productive rearrangements and were called segregating when the between-donor standard deviation exceeded 5%. To diagnose cytomegalovirus status from the catalog of TCR beta chain sequences, a statistical classification framework was built. In a later analysis, V and J genes were assigned by comparing TCR nucleotide sequences against IMGT/GENE-DB human TR gene sequences. A later analysis assigned CDR3 sequences and most-parsimonious VDJ recombination scenarios with the TCRdist pipeline. In a later analysis, every TCR beta chain was defined by the combination of its CDR3 amino acid sequence and its V-gene family, and reads without a unique V-gene family were dropped. In a later analysis, fewer than 650 highly shared, low-generation-probability nucleotide sequences were removed to address suspected cross-contamination and a sequencing artifact. In a later analysis, a clonal expansion index for each public chain was calculated from normalized within-repertoire ranks of inferred template counts. In a later analysis, generation probabilities were computed using a VDJ recombination model fitted to out-of-frame rearrangements, and the results were checked against IGoR. A later analysis scored TCR-TCR, TCR-HLA and TCR-CMV co-occurrence with hypergeometric tests, applying a repertoire-size bias correction to TCR pairs. In a later analysis, false discovery rates were estimated by permuting HLA or CMV assignments 20 times. In a later analysis, co-occurring TCRs were grouped with DBSCAN, and TCRdist sequence similarity was added when clustering was performed within HLA-allele-positive subsets. Repertoires with fewer than 30,000 or more than 120,000 public chains, plus five repertoires with anomalous nucleotide sharing, were excluded from co-occurrence clustering. The clones in this table, taken by TCRdb from immuneACCESS, are in-frame only. Not every clone is retained; where verified, under half of the shortfall comes from an unresolved V gene, and the cause of the rest is unknown. For V, J and clone size, that table is used; D and trimming come from the DNA. This sample gives about 190,000 clones in total; around 67% of them show up just once. The leading ten clones occupy about 3.1% of the sample.

The sample originates from a study of cytomegalovirus exposure and HLA in healthy donors (TCRdb year 2017). Study-level background: An earlier analysis of fewer than 750 of the donors reported approximately 260 Gb of sequence data and 95 million to 140 million unique TCR beta sequences obtained from approximately 180 million T cells. An earlier analysis of approximately 500 of the donors applied high-throughput TCR beta sequencing to assess whether each TCR beta V gene segment acted as functional or pseudogenic. A later analysis re-analyzed previously published TCR beta repertoires from about 730 donors and added high-resolution HLA genotyping to study TCR occurrence patterns. Donor age, sex, ethnicity and CMV serostatus were compiled alongside the repertoire data. To predict cytomegalovirus infection status, the study combined high-throughput TCR immunosequencing, statistical association of individual TCRs with disease status, and machine learning. Using immunosequencing, the study profiled T cell repertoires from about 620 subjects and related those repertoires to cytomegalovirus serostatus. A later genetic analysis took genome-wide SNP genotypes for about three fifths of the 666 donors and used that subset as a discovery cohort. Four or five DR-DQ haplotypes were handled as single units for association and clustering because linkage in the cohort was strong. Roughly 300 gigabases of sequencing data and tens of millions of unique TCR sequences were included in an early release covering over 600 HLA-typed donors. The later analysis used no new phenotypic data to find candidate immune exposures, relying instead on TCR beta sequences and their occurrence across donors. Among under 450 genotyped donors of the cohort, an average of around 240,000 unique TCR beta nucleotide sequences were sequenced per donor, roughly 18% of them non-productive. Among the roughly 400 genotyped donors, around 81% belonged to the genetic ancestry cluster associated with self-reported Caucasian donors. HLA typing covered class I and class II loci at four-digit resolution. In addition to the first cohort of 650 to 750 subjects, a separate validation cohort of 130 or so different subjects was used. The aim of the study was to test whether cataloging public T cell receptors could identify signatures of past pathogen exposure. Every discovery cohort repertoire had been produced on one sequencing platform. The number of donors typed differed by locus, with roughly 620-630 for A, B, C, DRB1 and DQB1, roughly 520 for DQA1, 600 to 610 for DPA1, and around 430 for DPB1.

At the junction V is shortened by 0 bases and J by 6 bases; bases outside the gene matches: 9. Sequences SGHAT (CDR1) and FQNNGV (CDR2) are obtained from the germline V gene. The CDR3 numbers 18 residues from cysteine through phenylalanine. Here the CDR3 DNA is all that survives: 54 bases in frame from base 1. General conclusions and limits of the study: The 87-base-pair reads could not distinguish some IMGT-functional V segments, including TRBV6-2 and TRBV6-3, so those segments were excluded. A group of highly shared sequence variants was considered likely to be a technical artifact of the sequencing pipeline. An association between a missense DCLRE1C variant and V-gene and J-gene trimming of TCR beta chains was found in a later genetic analysis and replicated in an independent cohort. In a later analysis, HLA-associated TCR beta chains were found to be more clonally expanded and to have lower generation probabilities than equally common non-associated chains. Specific HLA alleles were associated with roughly 17,000 TCR beta sequences at a false discovery rate of 0.05 in a later analysis. This cohort had only TCR beta chains sequenced, and the lack of alpha or paired-chain data limited which features could be detected. While some public TCRs were present in many individuals, most TCR sequences turned up only very rarely across donors. Broadly in line with IMGT annotations, most TCR beta V segments showed up in productive rearrangements about 87% or about 30% of the time in an earlier analysis of under 700 of the donors. Because HLA typing was unavailable for some donors at each locus, only the typed subset was used in association tests. A further reported finding was that TCR beta sequences accurately predicted the HLA-A and HLA-B alleles for most subjects in the first cohort. Roughly 17 rarely observed V segments, including chromosome 9 orphons, were excluded from the earlier analysis of several hundred of the donors because counts were too low. A total of about 150 TCR beta chains were listed by the study as associated with cytomegalovirus. In a later analysis, several top co-occurrence clusters were reported to appear linked to parvovirus B19, influenza, CMV and Epstein-Barr virus. A later analysis found that TCR association rates varied across HLA loci, with DRB1 alleles showing the most associated TCRs and HLA-C alleles the fewest. Correlated functional status among segregating V segments might reflect linkage disequilibrium, but an unknown experimental factor could not be ruled out. In vitro tests confirmed that a few of the cytomegalovirus-associated TCR beta chains recognize cytomegalovirus antigens. For the cohort, immune exposure information was limited to CMV serostatus. Presence/absence analyses assumed roughly uniform sequencing depth across donors, an assumption that may not hold. According to a later analysis, most CMV-associated TCR beta chains appeared to be HLA-restricted, and the HLA associations seemed to be driven largely by CMV exposure. A later genetic analysis reported fewer N-insertions in productive TCRs among donors in an Asian-associated ancestry cluster than the approximately 670-donor mean. Cytomegalovirus status was reported to be diagnosed by the classifier with high specificity and sensitivity in both the original and validation cohorts. When HLA alleles, especially DR and DQ, strongly co-occurred, attributing TCR associations to individual alleles was difficult. The authors suggested that the approach could potentially be generalized to other disease states and immunological phenotypes.

The sequence is built from TRBV11-2 and TRBJ1-4, and 11 junctional nucleotides match TRBD1. Input material: PBMCs. The source of this sequence is a woman aged 25 to 39 in good health and CMV-seropositive. DNA sequence: TGTGCCAGCAGCTTAGACCCCTTTCCGGGACAGGGGGATGAAAAACTGTTTTTT. Its protein product is CASSLDPFPGQGDEKLFF.